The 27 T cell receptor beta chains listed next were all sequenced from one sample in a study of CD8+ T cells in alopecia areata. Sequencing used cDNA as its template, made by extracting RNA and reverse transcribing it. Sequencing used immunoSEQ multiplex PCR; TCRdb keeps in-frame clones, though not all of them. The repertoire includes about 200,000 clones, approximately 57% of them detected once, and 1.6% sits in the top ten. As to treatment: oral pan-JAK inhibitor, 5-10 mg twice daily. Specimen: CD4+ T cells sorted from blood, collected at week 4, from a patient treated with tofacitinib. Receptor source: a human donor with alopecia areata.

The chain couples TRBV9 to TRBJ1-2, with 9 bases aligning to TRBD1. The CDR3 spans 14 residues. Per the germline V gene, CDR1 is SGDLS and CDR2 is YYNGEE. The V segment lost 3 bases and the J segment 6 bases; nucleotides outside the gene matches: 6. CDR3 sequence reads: CASSARDREHGYTF. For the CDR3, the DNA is TGTGCCAGCAGCGCCCGGGACAGGGAGCATGGCTACACCTTC.

This CDR3 is CASSLDPKAVAGDQQYF. In nucleotides, the CDR3 is TGTGCCAGCAGCTTAGACCCGAAGGCCGTGGCCGGGGATCAGCAGTACTTC. The chain employs TRBV7-2 and TRBJ2-7, with a weak D call TRBD2 (5 bases). Germline assignment: CDR1 SGHTA and CDR2 FQGNSA. Trimming took 1 base from V and 8 from J, leaving 24 bases between them. The CDR3 is made up of 17 amino acids.

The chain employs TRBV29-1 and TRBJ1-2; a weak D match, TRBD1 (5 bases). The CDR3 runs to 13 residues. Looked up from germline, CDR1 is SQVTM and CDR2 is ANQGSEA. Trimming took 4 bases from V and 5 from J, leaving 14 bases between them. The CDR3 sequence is CSVGDRGVYGYTF. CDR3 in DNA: TGCAGCGTTGGGGATCGGGGGGTTTATGGCTACACCTTC.

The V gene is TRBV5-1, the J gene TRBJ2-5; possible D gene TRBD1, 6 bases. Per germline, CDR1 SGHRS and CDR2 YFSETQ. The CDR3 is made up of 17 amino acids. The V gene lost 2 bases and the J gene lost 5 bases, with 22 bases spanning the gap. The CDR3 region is CASSLPLTGHPGETQYF. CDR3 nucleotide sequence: TGCGCCAGCAGCTTACCTTTGACAGGCCATCCGGGGGAGACCCAGTACTTC.

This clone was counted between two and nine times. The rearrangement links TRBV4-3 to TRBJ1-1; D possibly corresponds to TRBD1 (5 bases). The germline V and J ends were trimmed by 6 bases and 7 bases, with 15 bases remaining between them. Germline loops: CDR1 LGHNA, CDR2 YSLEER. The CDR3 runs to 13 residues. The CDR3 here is CASRLQGGFEAFF. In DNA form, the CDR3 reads TGCGCCAGCAGGCTTCAGGGCGGGTTTGAAGCTTTCTTT.

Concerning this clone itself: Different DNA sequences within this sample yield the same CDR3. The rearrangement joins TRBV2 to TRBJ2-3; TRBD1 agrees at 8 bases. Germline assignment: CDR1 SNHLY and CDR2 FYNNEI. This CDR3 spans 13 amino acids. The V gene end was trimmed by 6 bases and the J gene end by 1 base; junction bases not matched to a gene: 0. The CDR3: CASRGQGTDTQYF. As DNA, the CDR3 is TGTGCCAGCAGGGGACAGGGCACAGATACGCAGTATTTT.

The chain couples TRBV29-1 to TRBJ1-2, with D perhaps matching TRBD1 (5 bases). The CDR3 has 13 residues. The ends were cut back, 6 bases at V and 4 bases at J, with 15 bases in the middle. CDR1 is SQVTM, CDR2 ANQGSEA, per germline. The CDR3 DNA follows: TGCAGCGTCACCGGGACGGGAAGCTATGGCTACACCTTC. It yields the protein CSVTGTGSYGYTF.

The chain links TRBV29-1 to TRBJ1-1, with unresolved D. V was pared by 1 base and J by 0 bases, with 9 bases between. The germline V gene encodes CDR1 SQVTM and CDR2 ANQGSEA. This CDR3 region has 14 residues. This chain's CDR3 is CSVEADLMNTEAFF. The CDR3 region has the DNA TGCAGCGTTGAAGCGGACCTCATGAACACTGAAGCTTTCTTT.

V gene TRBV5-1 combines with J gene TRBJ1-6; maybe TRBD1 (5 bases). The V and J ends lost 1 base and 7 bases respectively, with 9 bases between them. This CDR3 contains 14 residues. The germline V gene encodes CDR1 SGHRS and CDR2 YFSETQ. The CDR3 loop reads CASSLSGGNSPLHF. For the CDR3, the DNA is TGCGCCAGCAGCTTGTCCGGGGGAAATTCACCCCTCCACTTT.

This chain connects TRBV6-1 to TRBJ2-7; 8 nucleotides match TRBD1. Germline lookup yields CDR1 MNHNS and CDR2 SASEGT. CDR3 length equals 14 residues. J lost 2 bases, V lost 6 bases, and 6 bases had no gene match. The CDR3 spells CASRSDRAPYEQYF. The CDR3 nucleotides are TGTGCCAGCAGATCGGACAGGGCCCCCTACGAGCAGTACTTC.

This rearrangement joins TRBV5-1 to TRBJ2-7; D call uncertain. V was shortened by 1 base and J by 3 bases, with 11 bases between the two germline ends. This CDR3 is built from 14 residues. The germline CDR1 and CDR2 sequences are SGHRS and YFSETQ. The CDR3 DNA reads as TGCGCCAGCAGCTTGATGTCGCGGATCTACGAGCAGTACTTC. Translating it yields CASSLMSRIYEQYF.

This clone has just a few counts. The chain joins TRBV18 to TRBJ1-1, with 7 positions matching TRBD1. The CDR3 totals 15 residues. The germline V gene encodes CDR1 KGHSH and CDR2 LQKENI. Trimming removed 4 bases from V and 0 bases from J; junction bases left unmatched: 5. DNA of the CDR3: TGTGCCAGCTCACAGGGACAGCCGATGAACACTGAAGCTTTCTTT. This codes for CASSQGQPMNTEAFF. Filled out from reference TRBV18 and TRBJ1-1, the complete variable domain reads NAGVMQNPRHLVRRRGQEARLRCSPMKGHSHVYWYRQLPEEGLKFMVYLQKENIIDESGMPKERFSAEFPKEGPSILRIQQVVRGDSAAYFCASSQGQPMNTEAFFGQGTRLTVV.

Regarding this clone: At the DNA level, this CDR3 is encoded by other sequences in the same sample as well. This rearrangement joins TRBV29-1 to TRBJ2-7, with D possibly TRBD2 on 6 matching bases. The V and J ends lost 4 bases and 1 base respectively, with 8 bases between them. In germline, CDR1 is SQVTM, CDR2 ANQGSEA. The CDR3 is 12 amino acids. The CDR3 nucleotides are TGCAGCGTTGCGCGGGGTTCCTACGAGCAGTACTTC. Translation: CSVARGSYEQYF.

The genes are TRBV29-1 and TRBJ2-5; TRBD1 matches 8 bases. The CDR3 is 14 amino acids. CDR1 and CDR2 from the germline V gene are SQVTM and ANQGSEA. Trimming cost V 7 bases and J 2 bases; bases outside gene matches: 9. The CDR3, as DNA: TGCAGCGCCGTTAGGACAGGGTCACAAGAGACCCAGTACTTC. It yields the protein CSAVRTGSQETQYF. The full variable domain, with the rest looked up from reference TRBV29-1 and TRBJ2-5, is SAVISQKPSRDICQRGTSLTIQCQVDSQVTMMFWYRQQPGQSLTLIATANQGSEATYESGFVIDKFPISRPNLTFSTLTVSNMSPEDSSIYLCSAVRTGSQETQYFGPGTRLLVL.

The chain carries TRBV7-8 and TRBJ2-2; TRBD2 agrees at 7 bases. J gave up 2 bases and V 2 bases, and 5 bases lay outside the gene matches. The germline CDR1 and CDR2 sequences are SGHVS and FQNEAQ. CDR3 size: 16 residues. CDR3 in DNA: TGTGCCAGCAGCTTATTGACGGGGGGTAACACCGGGGAGCTGTTTTTT. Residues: CASSLLTGGNTGELFF.

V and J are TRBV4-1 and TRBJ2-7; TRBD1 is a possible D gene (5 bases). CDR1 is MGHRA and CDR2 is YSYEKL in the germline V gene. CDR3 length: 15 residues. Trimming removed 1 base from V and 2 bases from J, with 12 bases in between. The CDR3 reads CASSQVLGATYEQYF. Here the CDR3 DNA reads TGCGCCAGCAGCCAAGTCCTAGGGGCCACCTACGAGCAGTACTTC.

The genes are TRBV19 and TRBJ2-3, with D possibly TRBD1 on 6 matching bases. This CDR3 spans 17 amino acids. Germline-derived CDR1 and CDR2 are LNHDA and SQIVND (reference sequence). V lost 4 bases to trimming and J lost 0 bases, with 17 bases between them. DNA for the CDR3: TGTGCCAGTAGTACGGACGGCAGGACAGTTAGCACAGATACGCAGTATTTT. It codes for CASSTDGRTVSTDTQYF.

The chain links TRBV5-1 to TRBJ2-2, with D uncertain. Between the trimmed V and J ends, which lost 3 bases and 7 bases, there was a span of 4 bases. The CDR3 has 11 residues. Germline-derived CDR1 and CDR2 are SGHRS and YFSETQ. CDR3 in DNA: TGCGCCAGCAGCTATGGCGGGGAGCTGTTTTTT. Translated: CASSYGGELFF.

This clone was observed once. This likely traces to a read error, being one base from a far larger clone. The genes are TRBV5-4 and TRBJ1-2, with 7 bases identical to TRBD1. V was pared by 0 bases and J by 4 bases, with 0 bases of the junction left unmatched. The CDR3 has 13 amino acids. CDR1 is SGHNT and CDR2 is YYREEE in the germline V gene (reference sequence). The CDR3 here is CASSLAGGYGYTF. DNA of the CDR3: TGTGCCAGCAGCTTGGCAGGGGGCTATGGCTACACCTTC. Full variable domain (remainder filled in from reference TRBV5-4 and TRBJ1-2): ETGVTQSPTHLIKTRGQQVTLRCSSQSGHNTVSWYQQALGQGPQFIFQYYREEENGRGNFPPRFSGLQFPNYSSELNVNALELDDSALYLCASSLAGGYGYTFGSGTRLTVV.

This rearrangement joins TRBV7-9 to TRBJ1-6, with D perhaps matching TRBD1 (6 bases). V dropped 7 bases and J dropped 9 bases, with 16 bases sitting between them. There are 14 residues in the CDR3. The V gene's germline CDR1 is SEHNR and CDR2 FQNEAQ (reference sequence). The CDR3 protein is CASTNRDVGSPLHF. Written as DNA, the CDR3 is TGTGCCAGCACTAACAGGGACGTCGGTTCACCCCTCCACTTT.

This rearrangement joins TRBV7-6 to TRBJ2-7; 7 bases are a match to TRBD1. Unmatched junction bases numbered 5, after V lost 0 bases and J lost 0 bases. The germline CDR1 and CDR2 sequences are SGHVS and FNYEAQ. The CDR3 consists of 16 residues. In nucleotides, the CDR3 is TGTGCCAGCAGCTTAGCCGGGACAGTAAGCTCCTACGAGCAGTACTTC. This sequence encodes CASSLAGTVSSYEQYF.

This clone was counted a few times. DNA for the CDR3: TGCGCCAGCAGCCAAGTAAAAGGGACAGTGCCCGAGCAGTACTTC. This encodes CASSQVKGTVPEQYF. The chain couples TRBV4-1 to TRBJ2-7; the match to TRBD1 covers 7 bases. CDR1 MGHRA and CDR2 YSYEKL come from the germline V gene. The CDR3 contains 15 residues. Trimming cost V 1 base and J 6 bases; bases outside gene matches: 9.

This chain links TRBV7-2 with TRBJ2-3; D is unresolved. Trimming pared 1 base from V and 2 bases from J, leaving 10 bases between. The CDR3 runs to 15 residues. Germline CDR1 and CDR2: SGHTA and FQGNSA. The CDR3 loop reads CASSLDVTPTDTQYF. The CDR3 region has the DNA TGTGCCAGCAGCTTAGATGTGACTCCCACAGATACGCAGTATTTT.

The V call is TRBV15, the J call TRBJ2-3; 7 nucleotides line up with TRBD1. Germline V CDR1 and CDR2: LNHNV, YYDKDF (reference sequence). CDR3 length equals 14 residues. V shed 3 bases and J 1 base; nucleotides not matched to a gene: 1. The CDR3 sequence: CATSRDRRTDTQYF. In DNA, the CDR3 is TGTGCCACCAGCAGGGACAGGCGCACAGATACGCAGTATTTT. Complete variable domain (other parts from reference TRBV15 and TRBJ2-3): DAMVIQNPRYQVTQFGKPVTLSCSQTLNHNVMYWYQQKSSQAPKLLFHYYDKDFNNEADTPDNFQSRRPNTSFCFLDIRSPGLGDTAMYLCATSRDRRTDTQYFGPGTRLTVL.

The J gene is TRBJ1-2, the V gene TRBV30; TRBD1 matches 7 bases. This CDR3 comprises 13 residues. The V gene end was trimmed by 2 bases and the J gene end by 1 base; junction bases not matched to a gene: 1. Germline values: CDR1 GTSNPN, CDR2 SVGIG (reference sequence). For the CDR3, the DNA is TGTGCCTGGAGTCCAGGGGGTAACTATGGCTACACCTTC. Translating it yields CAWSPGGNYGYTF. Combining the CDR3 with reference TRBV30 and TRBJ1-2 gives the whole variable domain SQTIHQWPATLVQPVGSPLSLECTVEGTSNPNLYWYRQAAGRGLQLLFYSVGIGQISSEVPQNLSASRPQDRQFILSSKKLLLSDSGFYLCAWSPGGNYGYTFGSGTRLTVV.

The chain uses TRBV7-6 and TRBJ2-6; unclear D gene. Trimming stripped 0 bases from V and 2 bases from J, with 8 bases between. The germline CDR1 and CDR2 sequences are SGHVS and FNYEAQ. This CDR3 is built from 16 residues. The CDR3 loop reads CASSLAPGAGANVLTF. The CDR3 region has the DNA TGTGCCAGCAGCTTAGCGCCGGGTGCTGGGGCCAACGTCCTGACTTTC.

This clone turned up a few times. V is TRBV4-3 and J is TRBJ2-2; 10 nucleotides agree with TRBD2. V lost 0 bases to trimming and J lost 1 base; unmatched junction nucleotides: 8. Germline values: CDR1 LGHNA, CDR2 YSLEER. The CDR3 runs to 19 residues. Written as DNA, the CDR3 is TGCGCCAGCAGCCAAGATCGTGGTAGCGGGGGGTTGAACACCGGGGAGCTGTTTTTT. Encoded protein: CASSQDRGSGGLNTGELFF.